The 16 T cell receptor beta chains below come from one sample, sequenced in a study of T-cell reconstitution after alpha-beta-depleted transplantation in children. Library preparation (for TCRbeta) was performed with unique molecular identifiers. TCRdb independently ran MiXCR on the PCR reads; one entry per CDR3 protein. Seen here are 170,000 or so distinct CDR3 sequences, 6% to 7% observed once, and the top ten hold about 3%. The specimen comprised PBMCs from the stem cell graft donor, sampled from the stem cell graft. All receptors derive from a human donor who donated a stem cell graft to a child with Wiskott-Aldrich syndrome.

This clonotype has a count of ten or more. The chain joins TRBV20-1 to TRBJ2-3; D is unresolved. Deletions cut 6 bases from V and 2 bases from J, with 12 bases between. The CDR3 has 13 residues. Germline CDR1 is DFQATT and CDR2 is SNEGSKA (reference sequence). CDR3 in DNA: TGCAGTGCCCCGGGTCTAGACACAGATACGCAGTATTTT. Its translation is CSAPGLDTDTQYF.

The table lists this clonotype with many counts. The chain employs TRBV7-6 and TRBJ1-1; D may be TRBD1 (5 bases). CDR3 length: 15 residues. From germline, CDR1 is SGHVS and CDR2 FNYEAQ. The germline V and J ends were trimmed by 7 bases and 1 base, with 16 bases remaining between them. In nucleotides, the CDR3 is TGTGCCAGCACGCAAGGGGCTGAGACGAACACTGAAGCTTTCTTT. Encoded protein: CASTQGAETNTEAFF.

The sample holds many counts of this clonotype. This chain uses TRBV4-1 with TRBJ1-5; D not certain. V lost 0 bases and J lost 11, with 14 bases in between. This CDR3 has 14 amino acids. Germline V gene lookup returns CDR1 MGHRA and CDR2 YSYEKL. CDR3 amino acids: CASSQDNTPWAQHF. The CDR3 region has the DNA TGCGCCAGCAGCCAAGATAACACCCCCTGGGCCCAGCATTTT.

This clonotype has a count of ten or more. The rearrangement joins TRBV12-3 or TRBV12-4 to TRBJ1-5; 7 bases agree with TRBD1. CDR3 length: 16 residues. V was pared by 4 bases and J by 2 bases, with 8 bases of the junction left unmatched. The CDR3 sequence: CASSYRGRGGNQPQHF. The DNA of the CDR3 is TGTGCCAGCAGTTACCGGGGCAGGGGGGGCAATCAGCCCCAGCATTTT.

This clonotype has at least ten counts. The genes are TRBV20-1 and TRBJ1-5; weak D call: TRBD1 (5 bases). Germline loops: CDR1 DFQATT, CDR2 SNEGSKA (reference sequence). The V end lost 4 bases, the J end lost 8 bases, and 18 bases lay between the germline ends. The CDR3 runs to 14 residues. CDR3 nucleotide sequence: TGCAGTGCTACCTCCTCCCGGGGCTGGGAGCCCCAGCATTTT. It specifies CSATSSRGWEPQHF.

There are many counts of this clonotype. CDR3 sequence: CSVRVREGRIYGYTF. CDR3 bases: TGCAGCGTTCGAGTCCGGGAGGGAAGGATCTATGGCTACACCTTC. The J gene is TRBJ1-2, the V gene TRBV29-1, with unresolved D. The CDR3 sequence is 15 residues long. Looked up from germline, CDR1 is SQVTM and CDR2 is ANQGSEA. Deletions cut 5 bases from V and 4 bases from J, with 20 bases between.

Ten or more counts support this clonotype. This chain links TRBV5-1 with TRBJ1-2; no firm D call. Trimming stripped 2 bases from V and 0 bases from J, with 8 bases between. From germline, CDR1 is SGHRS and CDR2 YFSETQ. This CDR3 is 14 amino acids long. The CDR3 protein is CASSFEGTNYGYTF. The CDR3 coding sequence is TGCGCCAGCAGCTTCGAGGGAACTAACTATGGCTACACCTTC.

This clonotype was counted many times. This sequence joins TRBV20-1 and TRBJ1-1, with TRBD1 as a possible D gene (5 bases). With 3 bases removed from V and 2 bases from J, the gap between germline ends came to 13 bases. The CDR3 extends over 14 amino acids. Per the germline V gene, CDR1 is DFQATT and CDR2 is SNEGSKA (reference sequence). CDR3 residues: CSARTGGANTEAFF. CDR3 nucleotide sequence: TGCAGTGCTAGGACCGGGGGAGCTAACACTGAAGCTTTCTTT.

Many counts were recorded for this clonotype. The CDR3 nucleotides read TGTGCCAGCAGTTTATTCGGGGTCACAGATACGCAGTATTTT. Protein: CASSLFGVTDTQYF. This chain links TRBV27 with TRBJ2-3; D is possibly TRBD2 (5 bases). V gave up 1 base and J gave up 2 bases, with 7 bases separating them. The CDR3 totals 14 residues. Germline-derived CDR1 and CDR2 are MNHEY and SMNVEV (reference sequence).

This clonotype was found many times. The chain links TRBV12-3 or TRBV12-4 to TRBJ2-7, with 8 bases fitting TRBD1. V trimming: 5 bases; J trimming: 1 base; junction bases outside the gene matches: 4. The length of the CDR3 is 14 residues. For the CDR3, the DNA is TGTGCCAGCAGTCCACGGACAGGGTCCTACGAGCAGTACTTC. Protein sequence: CASSPRTGSYEQYF.

This clonotype appeared a few times. J is TRBJ2-3 and V is TRBV7-8; TRBD2 agrees at 10 bases. J gave up 2 bases and V 1 base, and 6 bases lay outside the gene matches. The CDR3 consists of 17 residues. Germline CDR1 is SGHVS and CDR2 is FQNEAQ. Here the CDR3 DNA reads TGTGCCAGCAGCTTAGTTTTAGGGACTAGCGACACAGATACGCAGTATTTT. It translates to CASSLVLGTSDTDTQYF.

Ten or more counts support this clonotype. The chain joins TRBV19 to TRBJ2-5; 7 bases are a match to TRBD1. CDR3 length: 17 residues. Germline V lookup: CDR1 LNHDA, CDR2 SQIVND (reference sequence). V lost 3 bases, J lost 2 bases, and 12 bases stayed unmatched. The CDR3 here is CASSIIRAGGRQETQYF. In DNA, the CDR3 is TGTGCCAGTAGTATCATCCGGGCAGGGGGTCGTCAAGAGACCCAGTACTTC.

The rearrangement joins TRBV11-2 to TRBJ2-7; tentatively, D is TRBD2 (8 bases). Germline V gives CDR1 SGHAT, CDR2 FQNNGV. V was shortened by 5 bases and J by 1 base, with 27 bases between the two germline ends. This CDR3 is built from 19 residues. In DNA form, the CDR3 reads TGTGCCAGCAGCCCCAGGGGGGGCCTAGCGGGCATAAAATCCTACGAGCAGTACTTC. Its translation is CASSPRGGLAGIKSYEQYF.

This clonotype was detected many times. V and J are TRBV12-3 or TRBV12-4 and TRBJ2-5; D not certain. The CDR3 runs 15 residues. With 6 bases removed from V and 2 bases from J, the gap between germline ends came to 16 bases. CDR3 amino acids: CASSTVGHLQETQYF. CDR3 DNA sequence: TGTGCCAGCAGCACAGTCGGGCATTTACAAGAGACCCAGTACTTC.

This clonotype was detected many times. The V gene is TRBV5-1, the J gene TRBJ1-2; D not resolved. This CDR3 has 11 residues. Germline V CDR1 and CDR2: SGHRS, YFSETQ. Deletions cut 3 bases from V and 6 bases from J, with 6 bases between. The CDR3, as DNA: TGCGCCAGCAGCTCGGACGATGGCTACACCTTC. Translated: CASSSDDGYTF.

The CDR3 nucleotides read TGTGCCAGCAGTTGGGAGATGGGCAATCAGCCCCAGCATTTT. It is translated as CASSWEMGNQPQHF. V and J are TRBV12-3 or TRBV12-4 and TRBJ1-5; D is undetermined. The CDR3 covers 14 residues. The V end lost 4 bases, the J end lost 2 bases, and 9 bases lay between the germline ends.